The rows below give T cell receptor beta chains drawn from one sample of a study of blood T cell repertoires in COVID-19. TCRdb keeps only in-frame clones here, not all; method: immunoSEQ multiplex PCR. Of fewer than 250,000 clones in the sample, 70% to 90% are singletons; the top ten hold 0.98%. The sequencing input was peripheral blood. The receptors originated from a man aged 40-50 years with acute or convalescent COVID-19. Both conserved end residues are part of each CDR3. D genes are given only for firm matches. Size tells how often a clone was seen (once, few, many) or the class of an expanded clone, and some rows leave it out.

TRBV28,TRBJ1-1,.,.,CASRRRATEAFF,TGTGCCAGCCGAAGGCGGGCGACTGAAGCTTTCTTT
TRBV7-2,TRBJ2-3,.,TRBD2,CASSLASSGGFTDTQYF,TGTGCCAGCAGCTTAGCCTCGAGCGGGGGGTTCACAGATACGCAGTATTTT
TRBV5-5,TRBJ1-6,.,.,CASSLGSTLSGSPLHF,TGTGCCAGCAGCTTGGGGAGTACGTTGTCAGGGTCACCCCTCCACTTT
TRBV19,TRBJ1-1,.,.,CASSVRGQNTEAFF,TGTGCCAGTAGTGTCAGGGGCCAGAACACTGAAGCTTTCTTT
TRBV30,TRBJ2-1,once,.,CAWNRAGYNEQFF,TGTGCCTGGAACAGGGCAGGCTACAATGAGCAGTTCTTC
TRBV19,TRBJ2-3,.,TRBD2,CASGLAGPDTQYF,TGTGCCAGCGGACTAGCGGGGCCAGATACGCAGTATTTT
TRBV7-6,TRBJ2-1,.,TRBD1,CASSLATGGRDNEQFF,TGTGCCAGCAGCTTAGCGACAGGGGGCAGGGACAATGAGCAGTTCTTC
TRBV4-2,TRBJ2-3,.,TRBD2,CASSPLAGFRGGGTDTQYF,TGTGCCAGCAGCCCATTAGCGGGGTTCCGAGGAGGGGGCACAGATACGCAGTATTTT
TRBV5-1,TRBJ2-5,.,TRBD2,CASSLGASGAQETQYF,TGCGCCAGCAGCTTGGGGGCTAGCGGAGCTCAAGAGACCCAGTACTTC
TRBV5-1,TRBJ1-1,few,TRBD1,CASSPQGGRTEAFF,TGCGCCAGCAGCCCACAGGGGGGACGCACTGAAGCTTTCTTT
TRBV19,TRBJ2-7,.,TRBD2,CASSPSGGDSYEQYF,TGTGCCAGTAGTCCCTCGGGGGGAGATTCCTACGAGCAGTACTTC
TRBV5-1,TRBJ2-1,.,TRBD2,CASSLSSGVSYNEQFF,TGCGCCAGCAGCTTGTCTAGCGGGGTCTCCTACAATGAGCAGTTCTTC
TRBV27,TRBJ1-4,.,.,CASSFAGEKLFF,TGTGCCAGCAGTTTCGCAGGGGAAAAACTGTTTTTT
TRBV3-1/TRBV3-2,TRBJ1-1,.,.,CASSQRQANTEAFF,TGTGCCAGCAGCCAACGTCAGGCGAACACTGAAGCTTTCTTT
TRBV6-1,TRBJ1-2,.,.,CASSEWQNYGYTF,TGTGCCAGCAGTGAATGGCAGAACTATGGCTACACCTTC
TRBV5-1,TRBJ2-5,.,.,CASSLVRDQETQYF,TGCGCCAGCAGCTTGGTCAGGGACCAAGAGACCCAGTACTTC
TRBV4-1,TRBJ2-2,few,.,CASSLQGPGSSDTGELFF,TGCGCCAGCAGCCTCCAAGGCCCCGGGAGTTCAGACACCGGGGAGCTGTTTTTT
TRBV28,TRBJ1-4,.,TRBD1,CASRPGTGEEKLFF,TGTGCCAGCAGACCCGGGACAGGGGAGGAAAAACTGTTTTTT
TRBV18,TRBJ1-2,.,.,CASSPTLGSTNYGYTF,TGTGCCAGCTCACCTACGCTCGGGTCAACTAACTATGGCTACACCTTC
TRBV27,TRBJ1-6,.,.,CASSLTATHLNNSPLHF,TGTGCCAGCAGTTTGACAGCAACCCACCTTAATAATTCACCCCTCCACTTT
TRBV7-6,TRBJ2-2,.,.,CASSPSVPTGELFF,TGTGCCAGCAGCCCCTCCGTCCCCACCGGGGAGCTGTTTTTT
TRBV7-8,TRBJ2-7,.,TRBD2,CASSSPGGPYEQYF,TGTGCCAGCAGTTCTCCGGGGGGGCCCTACGAGCAGTACTTC